The rows below give T cell receptor beta chains drawn from one sample of a study of T-cell memory formation after mild COVID-19. MiXCR was run by TCRdb on the 5' RACE reads, yielding one entry per CDR3 protein. This table holds about 470,000 distinct CDR3 sequences, roughly 20% found once. The sequencing input was PBMCs or a T cell subset sorted from them (not recorded which). The receptors were gathered from an adult woman who had mild COVID-19 (a few samples of this study predate the infection). Cell type and time point are not known. Both conserved end residues are part of each CDR3. A D gene is named only where the DNA matches it firmly. Part of the rows lack a size; the others show once, few, many or a class for expanded clones.

clone_size j_call v_call d_call cdr3_nt cdr3_aa
- TRBJ1-1 TRBV12-3/TRBV12-4 - TGTGCCAGCAGTTTATTGACGACTGCTGAAGCTTTCTTT CASSLLTTAEAFF
- TRBJ1-1 TRBV3-1 TRBD1 TGTGCCAGCAGGGGACAGGAGATAGATAACACTGAAGCTTTCTTT CASRGQEIDNTEAFF
many TRBJ2-2 TRBV10-3 - TGTGCCATCAGTGCGCGGGGGCCCCCCACCGGGGAGCTGTTTTTT CAISARGPPTGELFF
- TRBJ2-3 TRBV20-1 - TGCAGTGCTAGAGACCCACTAAGGACAGATACGCAGTATTTT CSARDPLRTDTQYF
- TRBJ1-1 TRBV18 - TGTGCCAGCTCATCCACAGGTATCACTGAAGCTTTCTTT CASSSTGITEAFF
few TRBJ1-1 TRBV7-9 - TGTGCCAGCAGCCTCGGGTTGAAAGGTATAGCTGAAGCTTTCTTT CASSLGLKGIAEAFF
many TRBJ2-7 TRBV5-5 TRBD1 TGTGCCAGCAGTTCTAGGGGGCCTATCTCCTACGAGCAGTACTTC CASSSRGPISYEQYF
- TRBJ2-1 TRBV24-1 TRBD1 TGTGCCACCAGCTCCCGGACAGGGGACTACAATGAGCAGTTCTTC CATSSRTGDYNEQFF
- TRBJ1-1 TRBV29-1 - TGCAGCGTTGAAATAGGTCATGAAGCTTTCTTT CSVEIGHEAFF
- TRBJ2-1 TRBV5-1 - TGCGCCAGCAGCTTGGCCGAGCAGGGTATCTACAATGAGCAGTTCTTC CASSLAEQGIYNEQFF
few TRBJ2-4 TRBV6-5 - TGTGCCAGCAGTTACTCTATGAACATTCAGTACTTC CASSYSMNIQYF
once TRBJ1-6 TRBV4-2 - TGTGCCAGCAGCCAAGCTAGGGATTCACCCCTCCACTTT CASSQARDSPLHF
- TRBJ2-1 TRBV18 - TGTGCCAGCTCACCAAGGGACACTATACGTAGGGAGCAGTTCTTC CASSPRDTIRREQFF
few TRBJ1-5 TRBV3-1 - TGTGCCAGCAGCCAAGCCTTGGCGGATCAGCCCCAGCATTTT CASSQALADQPQHF
few TRBJ2-5 TRBV9 - TGTGCCAGCAGCGTAAACGGATTTGAGGAGACCCAGTACTTC CASSVNGFEETQYF
once TRBJ2-3 TRBV7-7 TRBD1 TGTGCCAGCAGCCGCGGGACAGGGGGGATGCCGGCAGATACGCAGTATTTT CASSRGTGGMPADTQYF
few TRBJ1-1 TRBV9 TRBD1 TGTGCCAGCAGCCAAACCGGGACAGGGGTACCTGAAGCTTTCTTT CASSQTGTGVPEAFF
- TRBJ1-5 TRBV5-8 TRBD1 TGTGCCAGCAGCCCAGGACAGGTTAGCAATCAGCCCCAGCATTTT CASSPGQVSNQPQHF
- TRBJ2-7 TRBV4-1 - TGCGCCAGCAGCCAAGATGGGCAGAGGAGCTCCTACGAGCAGTACTTC CASSQDGQRSSYEQYF
few TRBJ2-3 TRBV20-1 - TGCAGTGCTAGCGATCTACCCTACACAGATACGCAGTATTTT CSASDLPYTDTQYF
- TRBJ2-3 TRBV9 - TGTGCCAGCAGCGTAGAAACGGGGGTTCAAGATACGCAGTATTTT CASSVETGVQDTQYF
few TRBJ1-2 TRBV6-1 - TGTGCCAGCAGTGAATCGAGTTCCGGGGGCCGCGGCTACACCTTC CASSESSSGGRGYTF
- TRBJ1-2 TRBV14 - TGTGCCAGCAGCCAAGATGGGTTCAACGGGGTCTACTATGGCTACACCTTC CASSQDGFNGVYYGYTF
- TRBJ2-4 TRBV11-1 - TGTGCCAGCAGCCCCGTAAGGGGCCAGGGTAAAGTGAACATTCAGTACTTC CASSPVRGQGKVNIQYF
many TRBJ2-5 TRBV5-1 TRBD2 TGCGCCAGCAGCTTGACTAGCGTCTTCCAAGAGACCCAGTACTTC CASSLTSVFQETQYF
few TRBJ2-1 TRBV11-1 - TGTGCCAGCAGCTTAGGGACGATTGAGCAGTTCTTC CASSLGTIEQFF
few TRBJ2-1 TRBV12-3/TRBV12-4 - TGTGCCAGCTTGACCGGGGCGGACTACAATGAGCAGTTCTTC CASLTGADYNEQFF
- TRBJ1-1 TRBV24-1 - TGTGCCACCAGACAAACGGGGGGCACTGAAGCTTTCTTT CATRQTGGTEAFF
few TRBJ1-5 TRBV12-3/TRBV12-4 TRBD1 TGTGCCAGCAGTCGTCAGGGGGGGAGGCTTAGCAATCAGCCCCAGCATTTT CASSRQGGRLSNQPQHF
- TRBJ2-4 TRBV7-8 TRBD2 TGTGCCAGCAGCTTGGAACTAGCGGGAGCTCGAAACATTCAGTACTTC CASSLELAGARNIQYF
- TRBJ2-7 TRBV6-6 TRBD1 TGTGCCAGCAGTTACTCTGGTCCGGGACAGGGATCCTACGAGCAGTACTTC CASSYSGPGQGSYEQYF
many TRBJ2-1 TRBV12-3/TRBV12-4 TRBD2 TGTGCCAGCAGCGCCCGGAGGCGGGAGGTCAATGAGCAGTTCTTC CASSARRREVNEQFF
few TRBJ1-1 TRBV20-1 TRBD1 TGCAGTGCTCCGACAGGGGTCAACACTGAAGCTTTCTTT CSAPTGVNTEAFF
- TRBJ2-7 TRBV7-9 - TGTGCCGGGGTTACAAGCTCCTACGAGCAGTACTTC CAGVTSSYEQYF
- TRBJ2-5 TRBV6-2/TRBV6-3 TRBD2 TGTGCCAGCAGTTATAGCGGGAGAGGTGAGACCCAGTACTTC CASSYSGRGETQYF
few TRBJ1-3 TRBV12-3/TRBV12-4 - TGTGCCAGCAGTTTGCGTCTCAATTCGGACACCATATATTTT CASSLRLNSDTIYF
- TRBJ2-3 TRBV7-2 - TGTGCCAGCAGCTTCCCTACAGGGCCGGGCACAGATACGCAGTATTTT CASSFPTGPGTDTQYF
- TRBJ2-1 TRBV6-5 - TGTGCCAGCAGTTACTCGATCGAAGGCTCACACAATGAGCAGTTCTTC CASSYSIEGSHNEQFF
- TRBJ2-1 TRBV7-9 TRBD2 TGTGCCAGCAGAAGAATCAGCGGGAGGGACGGCAATGAGCAGTTCTTC CASRRISGRDGNEQFF
few TRBJ2-7 TRBV15 - TGTGCCACCAGCAACTACAGGGAGCAGTACTTC CATSNYREQYF
few TRBJ2-1 TRBV15 - TGTGCCACCAGCGAGGCGGCGGGATTATACAATGAGCAGTTCTTC CATSEAAGLYNEQFF
many TRBJ1-1 TRBV18 - TGTGCCAGCTCACCACCGGCCGACACTGAAGCTTTCTTT CASSPPADTEAFF
- TRBJ2-1 TRBV4-3 TRBD1 TGCGCCAGCAACTCCGGGACAGGGAGTTTAGATGAGCAGTTCTTC CASNSGTGSLDEQFF
few TRBJ2-3 TRBV20-1 TRBD2 TGCAGTGCTAGGACTAGCGGGAGGGCGGGGGCGCAGTATTTT CSARTSGRAGAQYF
- TRBJ2-3 TRBV6-1 TRBD2 TGTGCCAGTACACTAGCGACGGGACCAGATACGCAGTATTTT CASTLATGPDTQYF
- TRBJ2-1 TRBV7-3 - TGTGCCAGCAGCTTAAACGCCGGGGGATACAATGAGCAGTTCTTC CASSLNAGGYNEQFF
few TRBJ2-5 TRBV3-1 TRBD2 TGTGCCAGCAGCCAGAACTTCGCGGGGGAGCAAGAGACCCAGTACTTC CASSQNFAGEQETQYF
- TRBJ2-7 TRBV19 - TGTGCCAGTAGTTACTCGCAGGGGTACGAGCAGTACTTC CASSYSQGYEQYF
- TRBJ2-2 TRBV5-1 - TGCGCCAGCTCCGTAGTGCAAAACACCGGGGAGCTGTTTTTT CASSVVQNTGELFF
many TRBJ2-2 TRBV12-3/TRBV12-4 - TGTGCCAGCAGTTTAGACAGGTCCGGGGAGCTGTTTTTT CASSLDRSGELFF
- TRBJ2-3 TRBV5-8 TRBD1 TGTGCCAGCAGGCGTCCGGGACAGGGATTCAATACGCAGTATTTT CASRRPGQGFNTQYF
- TRBJ1-4 TRBV2 - TGTGCCAGCAGTGAACCTGGGGGCATCGAAAAACTGTTTTTT CASSEPGGIEKLFF
few TRBJ2-7 TRBV7-9 TRBD1 TGTGCCAGCAGCCCCTCGGGACAGCCCTACGAGCAGTACTTC CASSPSGQPYEQYF
- TRBJ1-5 TRBV12-3/TRBV12-4 - TGTGCCAGCACCCGAGGGGTAGCAGGCAATCAGCCCCAGCATTTT CASTRGVAGNQPQHF
few TRBJ2-5 TRBV30 - TGTGCCTGGAATAGCGGCCAAGAGACCCAGTACTTC CAWNSGQETQYF
- TRBJ1-5 TRBV20-1 - TGCAGTGCTACGCTACTCGTGGGCGCTAGCAATCAGCCCCAGCATTTT CSATLLVGASNQPQHF
few TRBJ1-4 TRBV23-1 - TGCGCCAGCAGTCACGGGGGACGGGGGCTGTTTTTT CASSHGGRGLFF